This T cell receptor (beta chain) appears in the sequencing data of a study of human T cells and chemical hapten exposure. About the research overall: An area of 2 cm by more than 1.5 cm on upper inner arm skin received 2% DPC for sensitization. Small volume differences among pooled libraries mainly caused per-sample TCR yield variation. Overall study findings and caveats: Clustering by CDR3 similarity yielded significantly more large clusters from expanded TCRs than controls.

The CDR3 runs 15 residues. Germline CDR1 is MGHDK and CDR2 is SYGVNS. Trimming took 3 bases from V and 9 from J; bases not matched to a gene: 13. Concerning this clonotype: Its antigen is still unknown.

Time point of the sample: pre-sensitization, week 0. As to treatment: therapeutic diphenylcyclopropenone sensitization with weekly scalp DPC. Blood draws preceded each patch test application. TCRdb fed the RACE reads into MiXCR, producing one record per CDR3 protein. The sample lists fewer than 200,000 distinct CDR3 sequences, about 31% occurring once. The sequence was obtained from a woman under 40 with alopecia areata. Some clones in this sample may be carry-over from other donors' samples. The chain couples TRBV25-1 to TRBJ2-7; 8 bases map to TRBD1. Sample: whole blood, taken in connection with sensitization to the hapten diphenylcyclopropenone (DPC). The CDR3 loop reads CASSDTPRQGAGQYF. The CDR3 nucleotides read TGTGCCAGCAGTGATACCCCACGCCAGGGGGCTGGGCAGTACTTC.